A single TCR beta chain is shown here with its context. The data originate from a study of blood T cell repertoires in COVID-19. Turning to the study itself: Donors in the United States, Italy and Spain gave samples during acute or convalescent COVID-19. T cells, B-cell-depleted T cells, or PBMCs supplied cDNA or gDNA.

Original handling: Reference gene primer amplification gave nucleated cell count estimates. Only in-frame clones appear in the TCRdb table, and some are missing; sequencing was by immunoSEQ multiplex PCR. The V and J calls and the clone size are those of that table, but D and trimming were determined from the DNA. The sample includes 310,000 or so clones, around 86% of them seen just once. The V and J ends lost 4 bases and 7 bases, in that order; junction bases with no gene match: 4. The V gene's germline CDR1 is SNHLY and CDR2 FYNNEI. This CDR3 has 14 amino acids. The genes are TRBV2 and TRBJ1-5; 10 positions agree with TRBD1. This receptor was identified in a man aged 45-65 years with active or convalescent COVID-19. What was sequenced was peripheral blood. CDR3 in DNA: TGTGCCAGCAGTGGGGACAGGGGAGAACAGCCCCAGCATTTT. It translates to CASSGDRGEQPQHF.